The clone carrying this T cell receptor (beta chain) has only one observation. The sample belongs to a study of blood T cell repertoires in COVID-19. About the study: COVID-19 samples collected from the United States, Italy and Spain covered acute and convalescent phases.

How the authors handled the data: From reference gene primer amplification, estimates of nucleated cell counts were derived. TCRdb's table, derived via immunoSEQ multiplex PCR, lists solely in-frame clones and lacks some. D and trimming come from the DNA, and the V and J calls and clone size come from that table. Of nearly 350,000 clones listed, around 91% are singletons. Germline V gives CDR1 WNHNN, CDR2 SYGVQD (reference sequence). The CDR3 totals 16 residues. V lost 2 bases, J lost 1 base, and 12 bases lay in between. The source of this sequence is a woman between 18 and 29 years old who had recovered from COVID-19. The sequenced material came from peripheral blood. The rearrangement uses TRBV10-1 and TRBJ1-5; D perhaps matches TRBD1 (5 bases). This CDR3 reads CASSEREGWSNQPQHF. The CDR3 DNA is TGCGCCAGCAGTGAGAGGGAGGGGTGGAGCAATCAGCCCCAGCATTTT.